These 9 T cell receptor beta chains were sequenced from one sample in a study of OX40 agonist ivuxolimab in advanced cancers. The assay was immunoSEQ multiplex PCR, and TCRdb's table has in-frame clones only and misses some. The sample yields around 62,000 clones, 70% to 80% seen once. Specimen: CD4+ or CD8+ T cells sorted from blood, collected in a trial of the OX40 agonist ivuxolimab. The receptors here all came from an adult with an advanced solid tumor such as melanoma, head and neck, liver or kidney cancer.

The chain carries TRBV18 and TRBJ2-2; no definite D call. V gave up 3 bases and J gave up 6 bases, with 11 bases separating them. Germline CDR1 is KGHSH and CDR2 is LQKENI. The CDR3 consists of 14 residues. As DNA, the CDR3 is TGTGCCAGCTCACCTCTCGAAGGCGCCGGGGAGCTGTTTTTT. It encodes CASSPLEGAGELFF.

The rearrangement joins TRBV5-6 to TRBJ2-1; a possible D gene is TRBD1 (6 bases). CDR1 and CDR2 from the germline V gene are SGHDT and YYEEEE. This CDR3 has 18 residues. With 4 bases removed from V and 0 bases from J, the gap between germline ends came to 20 bases. CDR3 protein: CASSLVGRRDTSYNEQFF. The CDR3 DNA is TGTGCCAGCAGCCTTGTCGGCAGACGGGACACCTCCTACAATGAGCAGTTCTTC.

The chain combines TRBV5-1 with TRBJ2-2; 14 bases line up with TRBD2. Germline V gene data show CDR1 as SGHRS and CDR2 as YFSETQ. With V trimmed by 4 bases and J by 4 bases, 6 bases remained unmatched. The CDR3 is made up of 17 amino acids. In DNA, the CDR3 is TGCGCCAGCAGCAGGGGACTAGCGGGAGCGGTCACCGGGGAGCTGTTTTTT. Amino acid sequence: CASSRGLAGAVTGELFF.

The V and J genes are TRBV14 and TRBJ2-3; D is uncertain. The CDR3 is 15 amino acids. CDR1 and CDR2 (germline): SGHDN, FVKESK. Trimming cost V 5 bases and J 2 bases, with 14 bases left between them. The CDR3: CASSSRLKVTDTQYF. The CDR3 nucleotides read TGTGCCAGCAGCTCTCGGCTCAAAGTCACAGATACGCAGTATTTT.

This chain uses TRBV29-1 with TRBJ1-6; D is unclear. The CDR3 spans 13 residues. Germline V CDR1 and CDR2: SQVTM, ANQGSEA. The CDR3 reads CSFSTDYNSPLHF. CDR3 nucleotides: TGCAGTTTCAGTACGGACTATAATTCACCCCTCCACTTT. Full variable domain (missing parts from reference TRBV29-1 and TRBJ1-6): SAVISQKPSRDICQRGTSLTIQCQVDSQVTMMFWYRQQPGQSLTLIATANQGSEATYESGFVIDKFPISRPNLTFSTLTVSNMSPEDSSIYLCSFSTDYNSPLHFGNGTRLTVT.

This clone was picked up a small number of times. The chain links TRBV30 to TRBJ1-1; a weak D match, TRBD1 (5 bases). Between the trimmed V and J ends, which lost 2 bases and 0 bases, there was a span of 28 bases. Germline loops: CDR1 GTSNPN, CDR2 SVGIG (reference sequence). This CDR3 has 20 amino acids. This CDR3 reads CAWSLDPTDPEQDMNTEAFF. The CDR3 DNA sequence: TGTGCCTGGAGTCTTGACCCCACGGACCCCGAACAGGACATGAACACTGAAGCTTTCTTT.

CDR3 sequence (DNA): TGTGCCAGTAGTCCGAACAGACTCTCTGGAAACACCATATATTTT. Encoded protein: CASSPNRLSGNTIYF. The rearrangement joins TRBV19 to TRBJ1-3, with no clear D. Germline-derived CDR1 and CDR2 are LNHDA and SQIVND (reference sequence). Trimming removed 5 bases at V and 0 bases at J, with 11 bases between. The CDR3 length is 15 residues.

J is TRBJ2-1 and V is TRBV21-1; the D call of TRBD2 is as the table states it, not checked on the DNA. TRBV21-1 represents a pseudogene. CDR3 length: 17 residues. The CDR3 DNA sequence: TGTGCCAGCAGCAAGGGGAGAGGAGAGCCCACCGGTAATGAGCAGTTCTTC. Its protein is CASSKGRGEPTGNEQFF.

In DNA, the CDR3 is TGTGCCAGCAGTTACTCGGCAGGGACCACCTACGAGCAGTACTTC. Translation gives CASSYSAGTTYEQYF. This chain links TRBV6-7 with TRBJ2-7; D possibly matches TRBD1 or TRBD2 (5 bases each). TRBV6-7 is assigned to the ORF class and has an uncertain function. The CDR3 sequence is 15 residues long. V gave up 0 bases and J gave up 2 bases, with 11 bases separating them.